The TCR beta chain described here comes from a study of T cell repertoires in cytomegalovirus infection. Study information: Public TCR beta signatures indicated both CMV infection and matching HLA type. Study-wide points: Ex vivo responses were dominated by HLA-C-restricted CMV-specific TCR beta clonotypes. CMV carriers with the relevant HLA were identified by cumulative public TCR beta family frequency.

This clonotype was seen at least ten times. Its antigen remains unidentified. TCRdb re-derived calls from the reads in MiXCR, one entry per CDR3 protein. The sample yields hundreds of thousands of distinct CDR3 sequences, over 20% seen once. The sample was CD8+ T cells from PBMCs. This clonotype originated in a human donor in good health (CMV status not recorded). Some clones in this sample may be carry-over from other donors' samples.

CDR3 DNA: TGTGCCACCCGGCAGGGGACCGGTTTATATGGCTACACCTTC. This encodes CATRQGTGLYGYTF. The V and J genes are TRBV19 and TRBJ1-2; tentative D call: TRBD1 (6 bases). Trimming took off 10 bases at V and 5 bases at J, with 20 bases between the two ends. Germline CDR1 and CDR2: LNHDA and SQIVND (reference sequence). This CDR3 region has 14 residues.